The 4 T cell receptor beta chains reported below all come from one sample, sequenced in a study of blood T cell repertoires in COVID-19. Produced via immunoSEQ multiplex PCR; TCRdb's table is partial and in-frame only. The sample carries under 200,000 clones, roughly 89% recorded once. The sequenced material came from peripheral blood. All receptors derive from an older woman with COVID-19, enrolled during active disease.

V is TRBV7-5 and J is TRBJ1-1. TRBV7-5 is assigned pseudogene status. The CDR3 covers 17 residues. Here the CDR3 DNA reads TGTGTCAGAAGCTTAGTGAGAGGTGAGACTGTGAACACTGAAGCTTTCTTT. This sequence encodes CVRSLVRGETVNTEAFF.

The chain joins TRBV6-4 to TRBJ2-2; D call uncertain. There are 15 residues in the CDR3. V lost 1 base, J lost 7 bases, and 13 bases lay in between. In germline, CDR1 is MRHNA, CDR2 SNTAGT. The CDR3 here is CASSDWSTSSGELFF. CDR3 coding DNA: TGTGCCAGCAGTGACTGGAGCACCTCGAGCGGGGAGCTGTTTTTT.

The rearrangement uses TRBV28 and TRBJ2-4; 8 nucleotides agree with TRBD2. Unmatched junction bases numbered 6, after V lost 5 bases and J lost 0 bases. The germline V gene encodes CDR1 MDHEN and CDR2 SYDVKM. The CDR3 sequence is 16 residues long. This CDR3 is CASSRGGHSAKNIQYF. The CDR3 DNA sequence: TGTGCCAGCAGTCGGGGGGGCCATTCAGCCAAAAACATTCAGTACTTC.

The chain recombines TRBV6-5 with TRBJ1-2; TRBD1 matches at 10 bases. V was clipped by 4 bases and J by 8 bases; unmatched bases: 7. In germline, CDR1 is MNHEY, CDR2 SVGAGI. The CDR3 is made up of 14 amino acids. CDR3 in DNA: TGTGCCAGCAGTTTTTCCGGGACAGGGGTCGGCTACACCTTC. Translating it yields CASSFSGTGVGYTF.